This record concerns one TCR beta chain sequence. Its antigen is not known. CDR1 is LGHNA, CDR2 YSLEER, per germline. Trimming cost V 0 bases and J 7 bases, with 4 bases left between them. The CDR3 covers 12 residues. This record belongs to a study of Ad26.COV2.S vaccination and SARS-CoV-2 variants. Regarding treatment: about 20 received Ad26.COV2.S at low or high dose, single or two shots; roughly five received placebo; per-sample allocation not given. Following the first vaccine or placebo injection, samples were taken on day 63. Study-level points and caveats: Across vaccine and placebo recipients, the breadth of non-spike TCRs was similar. After vaccination, substantial breadth of spike-specific CD8+ and CD4+ responses was reported.

Clones were read by immunoSEQ multiplex PCR, and TCRdb kept only the in-frame ones, dropping some. Among under 600,000 clones listed, 70% to 90% were seen once. The sequenced sample was peripheral blood, obtained in a trial of Ad26.COV2.S vaccine versus placebo. This TCR was sampled from a person aged 18-65 years who received the Ad26.COV2.S COVID-19 vaccine or a placebo. The J gene is TRBJ1-5, the V gene TRBV4-3; D ambiguous. Here the CDR3 DNA reads TGCGCCAGCAGCCAAGATCAACAGCCCCAGCATTTT. Protein product: CASSQDQQPQHF.